In this sample, the clone carrying this T cell receptor beta chain turned up many times. Its antigen is currently unknown. Germline V gene sequence: CDR1 SQVTM, CDR2 ANQGSEA. With 3 bases clipped from V and 0 bases from J, the junction kept 6 bases outside the gene matches. The CDR3 sequence is 15 residues long. TCRdb processed the 5' RACE reads anew with MiXCR; each CDR3 protein has one entry. Of about 130,000 distinct CDR3 sequences in the sample, about 6.7% were seen once. These data are taken from a study of CD8 T cells in ankylosing spondylitis. Overall study results and limits: Clones linked to disease were reported to show significant enrichment in matched ankylosing spondylitis synovial fluid.

This clonotype was sampled from a female donor with ankylosing spondylitis or in good health (not recorded which). The chain links TRBV29-1 to TRBJ2-3; 7 bases agree with TRBD2. The sequenced sample consisted of blood, either unsorted or a sorted T cell fraction (not recorded which). CDR3 sequence (DNA): TGCAGCGTTGATCCCAGCGGGACTAGCACAGATACGCAGTATTTT. Its protein is CSVDPSGTSTDTQYF.